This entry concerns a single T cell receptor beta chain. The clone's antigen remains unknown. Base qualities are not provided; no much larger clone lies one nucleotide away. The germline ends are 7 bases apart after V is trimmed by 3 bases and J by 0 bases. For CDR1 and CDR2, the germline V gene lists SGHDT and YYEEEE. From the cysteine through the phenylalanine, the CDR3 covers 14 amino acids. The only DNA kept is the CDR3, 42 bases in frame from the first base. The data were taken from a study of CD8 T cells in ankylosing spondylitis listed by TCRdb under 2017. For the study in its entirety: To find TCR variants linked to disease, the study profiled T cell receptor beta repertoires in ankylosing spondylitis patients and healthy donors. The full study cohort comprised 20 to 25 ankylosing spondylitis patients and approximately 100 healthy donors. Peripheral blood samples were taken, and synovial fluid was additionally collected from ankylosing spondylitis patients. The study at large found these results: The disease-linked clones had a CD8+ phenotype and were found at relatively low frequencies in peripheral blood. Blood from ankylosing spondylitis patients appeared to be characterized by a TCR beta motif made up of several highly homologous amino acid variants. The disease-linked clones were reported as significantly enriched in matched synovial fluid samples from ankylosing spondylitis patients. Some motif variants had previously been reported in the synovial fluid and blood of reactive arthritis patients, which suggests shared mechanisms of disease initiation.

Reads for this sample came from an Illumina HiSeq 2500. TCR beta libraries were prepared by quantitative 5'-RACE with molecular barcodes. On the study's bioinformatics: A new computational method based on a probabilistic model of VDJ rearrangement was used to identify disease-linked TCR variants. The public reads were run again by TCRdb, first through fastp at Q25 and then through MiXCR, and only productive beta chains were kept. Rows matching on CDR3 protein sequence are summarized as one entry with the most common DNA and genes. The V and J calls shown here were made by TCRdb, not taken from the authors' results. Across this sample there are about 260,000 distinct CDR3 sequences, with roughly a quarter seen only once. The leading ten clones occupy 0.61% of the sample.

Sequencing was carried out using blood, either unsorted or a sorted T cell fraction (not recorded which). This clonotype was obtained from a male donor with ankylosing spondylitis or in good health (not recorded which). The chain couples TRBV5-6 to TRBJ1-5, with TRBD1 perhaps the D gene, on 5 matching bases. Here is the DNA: TGTGCCAGCAGCTCAGGGATTAGCAATCAGCCCCAGCATTTT. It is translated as CASSSGISNQPQHF.